This note documents a single T cell receptor beta chain sequence. Its target is not known. The length of the CDR3 is 17 residues. Germline loops: CDR1 LGHNA, CDR2 YSLEER. V was pared by 0 bases and J by 6 bases, with 5 bases of the junction left unmatched. PCR was performed a second time for about 7 to 12 cycles using a sample-barcoded 5' primer and a J-beta primer mix. Per-sample output comprised a minimum of 3 million paired-end reads containing CDR3. MiXCR, applied by TCRdb to the 5' RACE reads, yields one record per CDR3 protein. The repertoire holds about 800,000 distinct CDR3 sequences, with approximately 25% as singletons. The data are from a study of blood T cells in healthy people across ages. Overall study results and limits: Significant beta diversity loss was already apparent by age roughly 38, declining roughly linearly.

Collection of 9 to 10 milliliters of peripheral blood was performed for each donor. These data are also associated with another study on T cells of mothers and their children. Per that study: It was related mother-child pairs that showed slightly higher overlap than unrelated pairs, without reaching significance.

This chain links TRBV4-3 with TRBJ2-4; TRBD2 aligns across 13 bases. The origin of this receptor is a boy aged 5-17 years in good health. The specimen sequenced was blood. CDR3 in amino acids: CASSQDATSGGRNIQYF. The CDR3 nucleotides read TGCGCCAGCAGCCAAGACGCGACTAGCGGGGGGAGAAACATTCAGTACTTC.